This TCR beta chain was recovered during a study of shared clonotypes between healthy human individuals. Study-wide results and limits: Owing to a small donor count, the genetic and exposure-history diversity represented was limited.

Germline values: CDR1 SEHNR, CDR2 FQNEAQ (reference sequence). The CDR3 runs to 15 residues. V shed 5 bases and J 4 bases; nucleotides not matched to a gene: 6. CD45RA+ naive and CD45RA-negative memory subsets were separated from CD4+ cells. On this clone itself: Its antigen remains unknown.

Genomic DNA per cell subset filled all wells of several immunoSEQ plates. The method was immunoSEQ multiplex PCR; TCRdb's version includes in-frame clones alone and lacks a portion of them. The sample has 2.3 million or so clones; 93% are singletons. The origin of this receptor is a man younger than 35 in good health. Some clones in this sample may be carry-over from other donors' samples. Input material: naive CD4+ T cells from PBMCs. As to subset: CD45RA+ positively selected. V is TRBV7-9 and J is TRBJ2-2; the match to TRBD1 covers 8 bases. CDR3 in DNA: TGTGCCAGCAGCATTAAGACAGGGGCCACCGGGGAGCTGTTTTTT. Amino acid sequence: CASSIKTGATGELFF. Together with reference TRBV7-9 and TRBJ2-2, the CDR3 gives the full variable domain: DTGVSQNPRHKITKRGQNVTFRCDPISEHNRLYWYRQTLGQGPEFLTYFQNEAQLEKSRLLSDRFSAERPKGSFSTLEIQRTEQGDSAMYLCASSIKTGATGELFFGEGSRLTVL.